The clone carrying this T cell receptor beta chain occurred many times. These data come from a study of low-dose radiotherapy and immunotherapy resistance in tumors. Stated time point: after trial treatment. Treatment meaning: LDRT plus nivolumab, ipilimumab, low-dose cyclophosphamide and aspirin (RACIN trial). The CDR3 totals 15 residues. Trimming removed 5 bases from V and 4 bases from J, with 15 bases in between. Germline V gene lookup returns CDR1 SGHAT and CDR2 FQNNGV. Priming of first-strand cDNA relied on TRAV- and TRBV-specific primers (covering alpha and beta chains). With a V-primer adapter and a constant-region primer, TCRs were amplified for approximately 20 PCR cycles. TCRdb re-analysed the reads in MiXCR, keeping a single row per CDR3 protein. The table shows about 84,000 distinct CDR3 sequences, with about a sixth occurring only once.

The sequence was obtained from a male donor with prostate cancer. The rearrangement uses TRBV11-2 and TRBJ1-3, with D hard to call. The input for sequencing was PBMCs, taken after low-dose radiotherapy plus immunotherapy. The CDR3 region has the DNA TGTGCCAGCAGCGATCCAGGAGGCGAAGGAAACACCATATATTTT. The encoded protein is CASSDPGGEGNTIYF.